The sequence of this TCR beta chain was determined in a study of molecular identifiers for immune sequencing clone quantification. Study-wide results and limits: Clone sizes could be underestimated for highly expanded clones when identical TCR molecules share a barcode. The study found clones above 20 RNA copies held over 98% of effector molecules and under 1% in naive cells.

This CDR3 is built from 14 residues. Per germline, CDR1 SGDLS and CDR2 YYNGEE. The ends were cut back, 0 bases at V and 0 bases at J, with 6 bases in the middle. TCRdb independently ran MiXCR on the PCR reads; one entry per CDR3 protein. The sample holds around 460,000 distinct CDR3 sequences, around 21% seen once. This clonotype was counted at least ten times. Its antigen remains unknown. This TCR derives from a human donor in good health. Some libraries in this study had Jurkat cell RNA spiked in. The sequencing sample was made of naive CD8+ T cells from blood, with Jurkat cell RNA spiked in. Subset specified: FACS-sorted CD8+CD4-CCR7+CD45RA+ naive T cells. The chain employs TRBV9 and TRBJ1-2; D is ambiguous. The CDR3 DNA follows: TGTGCCAGCAGCGTAGACACTTCTAACTATGGCTACACCTTC. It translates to CASSVDTSNYGYTF. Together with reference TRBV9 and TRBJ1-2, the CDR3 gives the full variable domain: DSGVTQTPKHLITATGQRVTLRCSPRSGDLSVYWYQQSLDQGLQFLIQYYNGEERAKGNILERFSAQQFPDLHSELNLSSLELGDSALYFCASSVDTSNYGYTFGSGTRLTVV.